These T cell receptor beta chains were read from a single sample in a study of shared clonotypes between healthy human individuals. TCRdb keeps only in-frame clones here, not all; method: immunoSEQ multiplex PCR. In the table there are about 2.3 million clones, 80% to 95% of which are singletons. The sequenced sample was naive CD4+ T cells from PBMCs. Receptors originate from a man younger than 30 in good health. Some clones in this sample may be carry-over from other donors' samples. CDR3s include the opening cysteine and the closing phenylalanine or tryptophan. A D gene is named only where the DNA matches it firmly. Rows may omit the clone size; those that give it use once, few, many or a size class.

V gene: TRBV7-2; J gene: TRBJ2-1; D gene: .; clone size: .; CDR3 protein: CASSWAPAGSYNEQFF; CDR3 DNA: TGTGCCAGCAGCTGGGCTCCGGCAGGCTCCTACAATGAGCAGTTCTTC
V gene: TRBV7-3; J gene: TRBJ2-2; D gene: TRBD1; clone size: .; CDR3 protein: CASSQTGTGDVGELFF; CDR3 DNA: TGTGCCAGCAGCCAAACCGGGACAGGGGACGTCGGGGAGCTGTTTTTT
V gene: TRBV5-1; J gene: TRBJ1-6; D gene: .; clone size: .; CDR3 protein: CASSLKSDSPLHF; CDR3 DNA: TGCGCCAGCAGCTTGAAATCCGATTCACCCCTCCACTTT
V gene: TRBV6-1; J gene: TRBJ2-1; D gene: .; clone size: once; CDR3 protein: CASSERTSWNEQFF; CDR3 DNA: TGTGCCAGCAGTGAACGGACCAGTTGGAATGAGCAGTTCTTC
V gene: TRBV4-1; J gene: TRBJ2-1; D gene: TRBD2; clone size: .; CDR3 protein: CASSPGLAGNEQFF; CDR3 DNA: TGCGCCAGCAGCCCCGGACTAGCTGGCAATGAGCAGTTCTTC
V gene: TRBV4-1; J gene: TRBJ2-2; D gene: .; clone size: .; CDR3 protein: CASSHRVDLTGELFF; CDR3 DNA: TGCGCCAGCAGCCATAGGGTTGATCTCACCGGGGAGCTGTTTTTT
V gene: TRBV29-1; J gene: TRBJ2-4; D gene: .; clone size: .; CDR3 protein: CSVEVAALAKNIQYF; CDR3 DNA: TGCAGCGTTGAAGTAGCGGCCTTAGCCAAAAACATTCAGTACTTC
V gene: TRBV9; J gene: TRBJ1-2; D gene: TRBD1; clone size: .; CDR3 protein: CASSSRGGAYGYTF; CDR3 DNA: TGTGCCAGCAGCTCACGAGGGGGCGCCTATGGCTACACCTTC
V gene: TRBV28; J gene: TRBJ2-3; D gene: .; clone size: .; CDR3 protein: CASSAGQITQYF; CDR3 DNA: TGTGCCAGCAGCGCGGGACAAATAACGCAGTATTTT
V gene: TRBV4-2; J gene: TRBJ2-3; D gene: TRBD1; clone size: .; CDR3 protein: CASSQGQGPWDTQYF; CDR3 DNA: TGTGCCAGCAGCCAGGGACAGGGGCCTTGGGATACGCAGTATTTT
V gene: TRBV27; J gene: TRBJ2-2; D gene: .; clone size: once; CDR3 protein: CASSPGITGELFF; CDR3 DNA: TGTGCCAGCAGTCCGGGTATCACCGGGGAGCTGTTTTTT
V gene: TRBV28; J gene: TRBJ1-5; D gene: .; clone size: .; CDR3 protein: CASSYGNQPQHF; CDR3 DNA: TGTGCCAGCAGTTACGGTAATCAGCCCCAGCATTTT
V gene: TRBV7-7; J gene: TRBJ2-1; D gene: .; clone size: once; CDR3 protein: CASSPGTLNGYEQFF; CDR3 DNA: TGTGCCAGCAGCCCCGGGACATTGAATGGGTATGAGCAGTTCTTC
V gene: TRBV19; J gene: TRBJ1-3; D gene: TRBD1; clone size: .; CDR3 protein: CASSQAGTGGSGNTIYF; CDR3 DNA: TGTGCCAGTAGTCAAGCCGGGACAGGGGGCTCTGGAAACACCATATATTTT
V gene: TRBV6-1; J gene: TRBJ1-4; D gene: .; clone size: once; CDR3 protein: CASRLRTAEKLFF; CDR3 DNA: TGTGCCAGCAGACTTCGGACAGCAGAAAAACTGTTTTTT
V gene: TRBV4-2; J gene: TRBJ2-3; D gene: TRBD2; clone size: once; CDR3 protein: CASSTNIAGVADTQYF; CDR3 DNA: TGTGCCAGCAGCACTAACATAGCGGGAGTAGCAGATACGCAGTATTTT
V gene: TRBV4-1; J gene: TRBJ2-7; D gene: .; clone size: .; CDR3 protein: CASSQEGGREQYF; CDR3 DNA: TGCGCCAGCAGCCAAGAGGGGGGCCGGGAGCAGTACTTC
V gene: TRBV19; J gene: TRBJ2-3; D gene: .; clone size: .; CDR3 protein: CASSMWDTQYF; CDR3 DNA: TGTGCCAGTTCAATGTGGGATACGCAGTATTTT
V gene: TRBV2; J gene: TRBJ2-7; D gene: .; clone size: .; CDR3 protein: CASSSPGISGAYEQYF; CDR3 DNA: TGTGCCAGCAGCTCCCCGGGGATCAGCGGTGCCTACGAGCAGTACTTC
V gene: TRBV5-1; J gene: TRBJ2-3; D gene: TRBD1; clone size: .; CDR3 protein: CASSQGASMADTQYF; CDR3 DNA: TGCGCCAGCAGTCAGGGGGCGTCTATGGCAGATACGCAGTATTTT
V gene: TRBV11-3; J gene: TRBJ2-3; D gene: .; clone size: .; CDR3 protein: CASTNSLQGSHTQYF; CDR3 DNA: TGTGCCAGCACCAATTCCCTCCAGGGATCACATACGCAGTATTTT
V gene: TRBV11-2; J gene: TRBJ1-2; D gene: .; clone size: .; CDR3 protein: CASSSQYGYTF; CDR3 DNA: TGTGCCAGCAGCTCACAGTATGGCTACACCTTC
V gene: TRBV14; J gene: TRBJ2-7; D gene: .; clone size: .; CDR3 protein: CASSQARFGVGDPAPYEQYF; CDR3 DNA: TGTGCCAGCAGCCAAGCACGATTTGGGGTTGGGGACCCGGCCCCCTACGAGCAGTACTTC
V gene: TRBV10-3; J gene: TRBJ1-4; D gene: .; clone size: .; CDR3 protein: CAISVIGEKLFF; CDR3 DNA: TGTGCCATCAGTGTAATTGGGGAAAAACTGTTTTTT
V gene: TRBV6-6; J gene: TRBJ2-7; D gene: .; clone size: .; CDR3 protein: CASRSGLAQSAEQYF; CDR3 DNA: TGTGCCAGCCGGAGCGGGCTAGCTCAATCCGCCGAGCAGTACTTC
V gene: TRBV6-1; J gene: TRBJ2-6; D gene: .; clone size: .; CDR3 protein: CASSASTGTFSGANVLTF; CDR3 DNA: TGTGCCAGCAGTGCCTCGACAGGTACCTTTTCTGGGGCCAACGTCCTGACTTTC
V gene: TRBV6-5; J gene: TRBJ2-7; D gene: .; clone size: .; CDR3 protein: CVVRGGPPGEQYF; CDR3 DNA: TGCGTAGTCCGCGGGGGCCCCCCAGGCGAGCAGTACTTC
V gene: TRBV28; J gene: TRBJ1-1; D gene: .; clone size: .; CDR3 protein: CASRGSLVTEAFF; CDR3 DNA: TGTGCCAGCAGGGGGAGTTTGGTGACTGAAGCTTTCTTT
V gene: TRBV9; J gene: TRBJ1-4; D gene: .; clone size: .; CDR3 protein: CASSTGTATNEKLFF; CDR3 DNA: TGTGCCAGCAGCACCGGGACTGCAACTAATGAAAAACTGTTTTTT
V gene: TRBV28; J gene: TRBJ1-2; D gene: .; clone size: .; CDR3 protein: CASSPRTGIGNYGYTF; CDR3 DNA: TGTGCCAGCAGTCCCAGAACAGGGATAGGTAACTATGGCTACACCTTC
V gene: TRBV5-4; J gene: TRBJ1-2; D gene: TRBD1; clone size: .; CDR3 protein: CASRGGQNYGYTF; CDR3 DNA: TGTGCCAGCAGAGGGGGACAGAACTATGGCTACACCTTC
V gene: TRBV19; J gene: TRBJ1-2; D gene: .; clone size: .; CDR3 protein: CASSAGAGNYGYTF; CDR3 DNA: TGTGCCAGTAGCGCAGGGGCAGGGAACTATGGCTACACCTTC
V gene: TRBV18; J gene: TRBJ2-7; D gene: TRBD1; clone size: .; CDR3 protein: CASSPVDRTYEQYF; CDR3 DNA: TGTGCCAGCTCACCAGTGGACAGGACCTACGAGCAGTACTTC
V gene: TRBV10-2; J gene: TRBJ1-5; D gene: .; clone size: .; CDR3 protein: CASSRGRGNQPQHF; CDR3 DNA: TGCGCCAGCTCTCGGGGTAGGGGCAATCAGCCCCAGCATTTT
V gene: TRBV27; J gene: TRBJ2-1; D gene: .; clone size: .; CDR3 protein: CASSRGTPIYNEQFF; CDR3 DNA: TGTGCCAGCAGCCGGGGGACACCCATTTACAATGAGCAGTTCTTC
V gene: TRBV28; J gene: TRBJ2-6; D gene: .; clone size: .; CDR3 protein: CASSPGDSGANVLTF; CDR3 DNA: TGTGCCAGCAGCCCGGGGGACTCTGGGGCCAACGTCCTGACTTTC
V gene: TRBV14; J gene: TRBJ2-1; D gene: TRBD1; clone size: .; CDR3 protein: CASSHLSRGQGAFF; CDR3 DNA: TGTGCCAGCAGCCACCTTTCACGAGGCCAGGGGGCGTTCTTC
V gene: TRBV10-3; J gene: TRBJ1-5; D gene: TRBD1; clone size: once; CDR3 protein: CAISAGQDGFQPQHF; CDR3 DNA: TGTGCCATCAGTGCTGGACAGGATGGTTTTCAGCCCCAGCATTTT
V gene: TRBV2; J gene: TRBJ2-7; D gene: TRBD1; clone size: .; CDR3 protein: CASRSSGTGASEQYF; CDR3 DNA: TGTGCCAGCAGAAGCTCCGGGACAGGGGCCTCCGAGCAGTACTTC
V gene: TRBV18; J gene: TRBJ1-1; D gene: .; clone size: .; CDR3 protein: CATKDGNTEAFF; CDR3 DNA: TGTGCCACCAAGGACGGGAACACTGAAGCTTTCTTT
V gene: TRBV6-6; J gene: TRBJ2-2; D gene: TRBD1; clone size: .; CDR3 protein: CASRGQGYTGELFF; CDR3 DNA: TGTGCCAGCAGAGGACAGGGTTACACCGGGGAGCTGTTTTTT
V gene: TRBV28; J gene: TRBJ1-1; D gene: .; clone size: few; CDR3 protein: CASSPLRGTNTEAFF; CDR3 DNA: TGTGCCAGCAGTCCCCTCAGGGGCACCAACACTGAAGCTTTCTTT
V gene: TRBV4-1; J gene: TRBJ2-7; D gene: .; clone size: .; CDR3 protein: CASTPGHQGTEQYF; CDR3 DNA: TGCGCCAGCACCCCGGGACACCAAGGGACGGAGCAGTACTTC
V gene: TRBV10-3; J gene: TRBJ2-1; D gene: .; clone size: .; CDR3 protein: CAISEAGDEQFF; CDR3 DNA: TGTGCCATCAGTGAAGCAGGGGATGAGCAGTTCTTC
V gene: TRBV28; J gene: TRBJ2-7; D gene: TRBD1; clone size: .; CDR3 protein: CASSLWYRGTDYEQYF; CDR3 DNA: TGTGCCAGCAGTTTATGGTACAGGGGGACTGACTACGAGCAGTACTTC
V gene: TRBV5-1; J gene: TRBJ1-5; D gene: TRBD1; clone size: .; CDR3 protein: CASSPGQGAWGQPQHF; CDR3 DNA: TGCGCCAGCAGCCCAGGACAGGGGGCTTGGGGTCAGCCCCAGCATTTT
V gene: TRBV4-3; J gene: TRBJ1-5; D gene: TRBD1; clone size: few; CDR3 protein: CASSRGQGHQPQHF; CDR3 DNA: TGCGCCAGCAGCCGGGGACAGGGGCATCAGCCCCAGCATTTT
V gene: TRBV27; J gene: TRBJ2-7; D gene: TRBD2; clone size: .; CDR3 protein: CASSLSGRAPYEQYF; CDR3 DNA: TGTGCCAGCAGCCTTAGCGGGAGGGCCCCCTACGAGCAGTACTTC
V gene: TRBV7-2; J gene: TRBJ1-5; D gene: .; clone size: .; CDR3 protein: CASSLLGRLNQPQHF; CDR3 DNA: TGTGCCAGCAGCTTATTAGGCAGGCTCAATCAGCCCCAGCATTTT
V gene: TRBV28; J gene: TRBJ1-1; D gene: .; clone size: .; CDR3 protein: CASQPLGGGWTEAFF; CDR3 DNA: TGTGCCAGCCAACCTCTAGGCGGGGGGTGGACTGAAGCTTTCTTT
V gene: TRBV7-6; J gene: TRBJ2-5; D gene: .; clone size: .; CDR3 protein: CASAGRETQYF; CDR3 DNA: TGTGCCAGCGCAGGGCGGGAGACCCAGTACTTC